The 19 T cell receptor beta chains below were found in one sample sequenced in a study of PD-1 blockade in classical Hodgkin lymphoma. Using immunoSEQ multiplex PCR, the repertoire was profiled, and TCRdb retains in-frame clones only, with some absent. The table lists 95,000 to 100,000 clones, about 89% of them singletons, with around 7% in the top ten. Every patient relapsed after autologous stem cell transplantation, and brentuximab vedotin exposure varied. The material sequenced was peripheral blood mononuclear cells (PBMCs), taken before the second cycle of nivolumab. These receptors came from a human donor with classical Hodgkin lymphoma.

V usage is TRBV7-3 and J usage is TRBJ2-5; D may be TRBD2 (6 bases). Between the trimmed V and J ends, which lost 0 bases and 9 bases, there was a span of 20 bases. Germline CDR1 is SGHTA and CDR2 is FQGTGA. The CDR3 runs 16 residues. The CDR3 sequence: CASSLTVGRDPGAQYF. The CDR3 bases are TGTGCCAGCAGCTTAACTGTCGGACGGGACCCGGGGGCCCAGTACTTC.

A few counts support this clone. The chain combines TRBV27 with TRBJ1-5; D ambiguous. Trimming left V 4 bases short and J 9 bases short, with 10 bases between. CDR1 is MNHEY, CDR2 SMNVEV, per germline (reference sequence). The CDR3 extends over 12 amino acids. Here the CDR3 reads CASSSPGLPQHF. Here the CDR3 DNA reads TGTGCCAGCAGTTCCCCCGGGTTGCCCCAGCATTTT.

This chain uses TRBV19 with TRBJ1-1, with 7 bases matching TRBD1. The CDR3 is made up of 14 amino acids. Germline V lookup: CDR1 LNHDA, CDR2 SQIVND (reference sequence). Unmatched junction bases numbered 8, after V lost 4 bases and J lost 6 bases. The CDR3 region is CASSTDREFAEAFF. The CDR3 nucleotides read TGTGCCAGTAGTACCGACAGGGAATTCGCTGAAGCTTTCTTT.

DNA of the CDR3: TGCGCCAGCAGCCAAGCCCCGTTCGAGTACTATGGCTACACCTTC. Its protein is CASSQAPFEYYGYTF. V and J are TRBV4-3 and TRBJ1-2; D gene uncertain. The CDR3 is 15 residues long. Trimming removed 1 base from V and 3 bases from J, with 12 bases in between. Germline values: CDR1 LGHNA, CDR2 YSLEER.

The rearrangement joins TRBV10-1 to TRBJ2-1; D remains unclear. Germline-derived CDR1 and CDR2 are WNHNN and SYGVQD (reference sequence). Trimming removed 9 bases from V and 0 bases from J, with 15 bases in between. The length of the CDR3 is 15 residues. CDR3 amino acids: CARTSAVSSYNEQFF. CDR3 sequence (DNA): TGCGCCAGGACCTCGGCAGTGAGCTCCTACAATGAGCAGTTCTTC.

This clone occurred once. The chain is built from TRBV6-6 and TRBJ2-7; 7 nucleotides agree with TRBD1. The trim removed 0 bases at V and 4 bases at J, leaving 3 bases unmatched. CDR3 size: 14 residues. Germline values: CDR1 MNHNY, CDR2 SVGAGI (reference sequence). This CDR3 reads CASSYSGQTYEQYF. In DNA form, the CDR3 reads TGTGCCAGCAGTTACTCGGGACAGACGTACGAGCAGTACTTC.

The chain is built from TRBV9 and TRBJ1-2, with 7 positions matching TRBD1. This CDR3 has 12 amino acids. Germline CDR1 SGDLS, CDR2 YYNGEE. Trimming removed 3 bases from V and 5 bases from J; junction bases left unmatched: 1. The chain's CDR3 is CASSEQGYGYTF. The CDR3 bases are TGTGCCAGCAGCGAACAGGGGTATGGCTACACCTTC.

J is TRBJ2-3 and V is TRBV12-5; perhaps TRBD2 as D (5 bases). This CDR3 is built from 16 residues. CDR1 LGHNT and CDR2 FRNRAP come from the germline V gene. V shed 0 bases and J shed 1 base, with 11 bases lying between them. CDR3 sequence: CASGLVVRGGTDTQYF. The CDR3 DNA reads as TGTGCTAGTGGTTTGGTCGTACGGGGAGGCACAGATACGCAGTATTTT.

The chain carries TRBV18 and TRBJ2-1; possible D gene TRBD2, 5 bases. V was cut by 3 bases and J by 9 bases, with 12 bases left in between. Germline CDR1 reads KGHSH; CDR2 reads LQKENI. CDR3 length: 13 residues. The CDR3 sequence: CASSPRDLVEQFF. Written as DNA, the CDR3 is TGTGCCAGCTCACCCCGGGATCTAGTTGAGCAGTTCTTC. Combining the CDR3 with reference TRBV18 and TRBJ2-1 gives the whole variable domain NAGVMQNPRHLVRRRGQEARLRCSPMKGHSHVYWYRQLPEEGLKFMVYLQKENIIDESGMPKERFSAEFPKEGPSILRIQQVVRGDSAAYFCASSPRDLVEQFFGPGTRLTVL.

This chain uses TRBV7-9 with TRBJ2-3; 9 bases match TRBD2. The CDR3 extends over 19 amino acids. Germline CDR1 and CDR2: SEHNR and FQNEAQ (reference sequence). V was clipped by 4 bases and J by 0 bases; unmatched bases: 14. The CDR3 DNA reads as TGTGCCAGCAGCTCCCCCAACGAAGGGACTAGCACTAGCACAGATACGCAGTATTTT. Translated, it gives CASSSPNEGTSTSTDTQYF.

The chain carries TRBV11-2 and TRBJ1-4, with D perhaps matching TRBD1 (6 bases). The ends were cut back, 0 bases at V and 0 bases at J, with 20 bases in the middle. CDR3 length: 20 amino acids. CDR1 is SGHAT and CDR2 is FQNNGV in the germline V gene. CDR3 in amino acids: CASSLDIYDRSSSTNEKLFF. The CDR3 region has the DNA TGTGCCAGCAGCTTAGATATATACGACAGGTCTAGCTCAACTAATGAAAAACTGTTTTTT.

The chain joins TRBV9 to TRBJ2-1; 8 nucleotides agree with TRBD2. CDR1 is SGDLS, CDR2 YYNGEE, per germline. V dropped 4 bases and J dropped 8; count of bases not matched to a gene: 11. The CDR3 has 15 amino acids. For the CDR3, the DNA is TGTGCCAGCAGCAACTCAGCGGGGGTCTTTCATGAGCAGTTCTTC. It specifies CASSNSAGVFHEQFF.

This chain joins TRBV6-1 and TRBJ1-1; possible D gene TRBD1, 5 bases. V lost 1 base and J lost 4, with 10 bases in between. CDR3 length: 14 residues. Germline CDR1 and CDR2: MNHNS and SASEGT. CDR3 nucleotide sequence: TGTGCCAGCAGTGAAGTCTGGGGGGGCACTGAAGCTTTCTTT. It yields the protein CASSEVWGGTEAFF.

The rearrangement uses TRBV7-2 and TRBJ2-2; D remains ambiguous. Per the germline V gene, CDR1 is SGHTA and CDR2 is FQGNSA. The CDR3 has 12 amino acids. V lost 4 bases, J lost 5 bases, and 5 bases lay in between. The CDR3: CASSSQTGELFF. In DNA form, the CDR3 reads TGTGCCAGCAGCTCCCAAACCGGGGAGCTGTTTTTT.

The rearrangement uses TRBV21-1 and TRBJ1-1; the table's TRBD1 call for D was not verified on the DNA. TRBV21-1 counts as a pseudogene. The CDR3 has 16 residues. In nucleotides, the CDR3 is TGTGCCAGCAGCAAAGGGAAGGGGGCGATGGACACTGAAGCTTTCTTT. Its protein product is CASSKGKGAMDTEAFF.

The genes are TRBV30 and TRBJ2-7; D is uncertain. V was trimmed by 2 bases and J by 2 bases, leaving 10 bases between them. Germline-derived CDR1 and CDR2 are GTSNPN and SVGIG (reference sequence). The CDR3 consists of 13 residues. The CDR3: CAWSWVGPYEQYF. For the CDR3, the DNA is TGTGCCTGGAGTTGGGTTGGTCCCTACGAGCAGTACTTC.

The genes are TRBV15 and TRBJ2-7, with D perhaps matching TRBD1 (5 bases). Germline CDR1 reads LNHNV; CDR2 reads YYDKDF (reference sequence). Trimming took 6 bases from V and 1 from J, leaving 16 bases between them. The CDR3 is 15 residues long. DNA of the CDR3: TGTGCCACCAGTCGCCACTGGCAGGGATCCTACGAGCAGTACTTC. It encodes CATSRHWQGSYEQYF.

This rearrangement joins TRBV6-5 to TRBJ2-7; either TRBD1 or TRBD2 may supply D (6 bases each). The germline V and J ends were trimmed by 2 bases and 6 bases, with 11 bases remaining between them. Germline V gives CDR1 MNHEY, CDR2 SVGAGI. CDR3 length: 13 residues. The CDR3 protein is CASSYNGGGEQYF. CDR3 coding DNA: TGTGCCAGCAGTTACAACGGAGGGGGCGAGCAGTACTTC.

The rearrangement links TRBV28 to TRBJ2-3; D uncertain. The CDR3 is 13 amino acids. CDR1 and CDR2 from the germline V gene are MDHEN and SYDVKM. V lost 10 bases and J lost 5, with 16 bases in between. The DNA of the CDR3 is TGTGCCAATCCACGAAGACCTCGAGATACGCAGTATTTT. Translating it yields CANPRRPRDTQYF. The full variable domain, in which reference TRBV28 and TRBJ2-3 provide the parts outside the CDR3, is DVKVTQSSRYLVKRTGEKVFLECVQDMDHENMFWYRQDPGLGLRLIYFSYDVKMKEKGDIPEGYSVSREKKERFSLILESASTNQTSMYLCANPRRPRDTQYFGPGTRLTVL.